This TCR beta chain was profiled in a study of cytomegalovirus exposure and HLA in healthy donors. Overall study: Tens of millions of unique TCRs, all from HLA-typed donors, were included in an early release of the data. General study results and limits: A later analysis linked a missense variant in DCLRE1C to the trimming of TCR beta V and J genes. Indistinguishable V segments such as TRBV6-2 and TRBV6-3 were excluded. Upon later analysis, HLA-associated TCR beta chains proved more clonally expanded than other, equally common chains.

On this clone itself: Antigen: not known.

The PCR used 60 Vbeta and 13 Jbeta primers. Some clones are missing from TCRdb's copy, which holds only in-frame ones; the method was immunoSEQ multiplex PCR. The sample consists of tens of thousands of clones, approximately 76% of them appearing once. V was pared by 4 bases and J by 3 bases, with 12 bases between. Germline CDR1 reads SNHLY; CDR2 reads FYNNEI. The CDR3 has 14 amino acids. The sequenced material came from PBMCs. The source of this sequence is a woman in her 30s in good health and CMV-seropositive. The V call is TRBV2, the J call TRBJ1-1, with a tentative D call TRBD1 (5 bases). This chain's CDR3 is CASSVDPGYTEAFF. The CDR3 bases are TGTGCCAGCAGTGTAGATCCAGGGTACACTGAAGCTTTCTTT.